These 8 T cell receptor beta chains share one sample of origin, sequenced in a study of blood T cell repertoires in COVID-19. Using immunoSEQ multiplex PCR, the repertoire was profiled, and TCRdb retains in-frame clones only, with some absent. Of 220,000 or so clones listed, 82% are singletons. Material: peripheral blood. The source is a woman older than 75 with acute or convalescent COVID-19.

The chain links TRBV30 to TRBJ2-3, with D perhaps matching TRBD2 (6 bases). Germline loops: CDR1 GTSNPN, CDR2 SVGIG (reference sequence). This CDR3 contains 14 residues. V shed 1 base and J shed 4 bases, with 12 bases lying between them. Written as DNA, the CDR3 is TGTGCCTGGAGTGCAAGCGGGTCCTCAGATACGCAGTATTTT. Protein sequence: CAWSASGSSDTQYF.

This clone was picked up a small number of times. The chain recombines TRBV5-1 with TRBJ2-6, with D tentatively TRBD1 (7 bases). Trimming stripped 3 bases from V and 1 base from J, with 11 bases between. Germline V lookup: CDR1 SGHRS, CDR2 YFSETQ. This CDR3 is 16 amino acids long. The chain's CDR3 is CASSWRDRSGANVLTF. The CDR3 DNA reads as TGCGCCAGCAGCTGGAGGGACAGATCTGGGGCCAACGTCCTGACTTTC.

The V call is TRBV5-1, the J call TRBJ2-3; 8 bases line up with TRBD1. J was trimmed by 0 bases and V by 5 bases; bases with no gene match: 5. The length of the CDR3 is 15 residues. CDR1 and CDR2 from the germline V gene are SGHRS and YFSETQ. CDR3 in amino acids: CASSIGTGSTDTQYF. CDR3 bases: TGCGCCAGCAGTATCGGGACAGGTAGCACAGATACGCAGTATTTT. Full variable domain (rest looked up from reference TRBV5-1 and TRBJ2-3): KAGVTQTPRYLIKTRGQQVTLSCSPISGHRSVSWYQQTPGQGLQFLFEYFSETQRNKGNFPGRFSGRQFSNSRSEMNVSTLELGDSALYLCASSIGTGSTDTQYFGPGTRLTVL.

This clone appeared a few times. The V gene is TRBV6-5, the J gene TRBJ1-1; 9 positions agree with TRBD1. V lost 2 bases, J lost 4 bases, and 2 bases stayed unmatched. Germline values: CDR1 MNHEY, CDR2 SVGAGI. The CDR3 is made up of 14 amino acids. Here the CDR3 reads CASSYVTGGTEAFF. The DNA for the CDR3 is TGTGCCAGCAGTTACGTGACAGGGGGCACTGAAGCTTTCTTT.

CDR3 amino acids: CASSLGTSGRDEQFF. The CDR3 nucleotides read TGTGCCAGCAGCTTAGGGACTAGCGGGAGAGATGAGCAGTTCTTC. This rearrangement joins TRBV7-9 to TRBJ2-1; 13 nucleotides line up with TRBD2. After removal of 1 base from V and 8 bases from J, the junction contained 2 bases not matched to a gene. Germline assignment: CDR1 SEHNR and CDR2 FQNEAQ (reference sequence). The CDR3 consists of 15 residues.

This clone was found once. This rearrangement joins TRBV6-6 to TRBJ1-2, with D possibly being TRBD1 (6 bases). Trimming left V 6 bases short and J 3 bases short, with 11 bases between. The CDR3 extends over 13 amino acids. Germline values: CDR1 MNHNY, CDR2 SVGAGI (reference sequence). The CDR3 DNA reads as TGTGCCAGCAGCCCCTACAGGGACTATGGCTACACCTTC. The encoded protein is CASSPYRDYGYTF.

In DNA form, the CDR3 reads TGTGCCAGCAGCTTAGCGGGACTGGGCACTGAAGCTTTCTTT. Amino acids: CASSLAGLGTEAFF. This chain joins TRBV7-8 and TRBJ1-1; D may be TRBD1 (5 bases). The germline CDR1 and CDR2 sequences are SGHVS and FQNEAQ. V was trimmed by 0 bases and J by 4 bases, leaving 9 bases between them. The CDR3 totals 14 residues.

The V call is TRBV6-2 or TRBV6-3, the J call TRBJ2-1, with 10 positions matching TRBD2. The trim removed 5 bases at V and 3 bases at J, leaving 7 bases unmatched. The CDR3 is 16 residues long. Germline V gives CDR1 MNHEY, CDR2 SVGEGT. The CDR3 DNA reads as TGTGCCAGCAGTAGTTCACTAGCGGGGTACTACAATGAGCAGTTCTTC. It specifies CASSSSLAGYYNEQFF.